Following are 19 T cell receptor beta chains from one sample sequenced in a study of chemoradiotherapy in HPV16-positive cancers. Produced via immunoSEQ multiplex PCR; TCRdb's table is partial and in-frame only. The sample includes approximately 15,000 clones, around 90% of them seen just once. Specimen: tumor tissue, collected from a patient who underwent chemoradiotherapy. These TCRs come from a human donor with HPV-associated anogenital cancer.

The V gene is TRBV10-3, the J gene TRBJ2-2; the match to TRBD2 covers 9 bases. V lost 4 bases and J lost 5; bases outside the gene matches: 5. The CDR3 is 15 amino acids. CDR1 ENHRY and CDR2 SYGVKD come from the germline V gene. Here the CDR3 DNA reads TGTGCCATCAGTGCCCTAGCGGGACAGACCGGGGAGCTGTTTTTT. Translated, it gives CAISALAGQTGELFF.

The rearrangement uses TRBV5-1 and TRBJ2-7, with a possible D match to TRBD2 (5 bases). Germline V lookup: CDR1 SGHRS, CDR2 YFSETQ. The CDR3 sequence is 13 residues long. Trimming shortened V by 4 bases and J by 4 bases, and 12 bases separated the two germline ends. The CDR3 spells CASSENTGYEQYF. The CDR3 DNA reads TGCGCCAGCAGCGAAAATACGGGGTACGAGCAGTACTTC.

The rearrangement uses TRBV7-2 and TRBJ2-7; D assignment may be TRBD1 or TRBD2 (5 bases each). CDR3 length: 14 amino acids. Trimming removed 1 base at V and 7 bases at J, with 14 bases between. The germline gives CDR1 SGHTA, CDR2 FQGNSA. CDR3 in amino acids: CASSLDKTREEQYF. In DNA, the CDR3 is TGTGCCAGCAGCTTAGACAAAACCAGGGAGGAGCAGTACTTC.

In its sample, this clone was seen once. This chain uses TRBV19 with TRBJ1-2; 8 bases agree with TRBD1. Germline CDR1 LNHDA, CDR2 SQIVND (reference sequence). V lost 10 bases and J lost 6; bases outside the gene matches: 10. The CDR3 has 13 residues. This CDR3 is CATSRGQGNGYTF. CDR3 sequence (DNA): TGTGCCACCTCAAGAGGACAGGGCAATGGCTACACCTTC.

The J gene is TRBJ1-4, the V gene TRBV29-1, with 8 bases matching TRBD1. The CDR3 sequence is 13 residues long. J lost 7 bases, V lost 6 bases, and 7 bases had no gene match. The V gene's germline CDR1 is SQVTM and CDR2 ANQGSEA. The CDR3 is CSVSGTGLEKLFF. The CDR3 DNA sequence: TGCAGCGTCTCCGGGACAGGCCTTGAAAAACTGTTTTTT. Drawing the rest from reference TRBV29-1 and TRBJ1-4, the complete variable domain is SAVISQKPSRDICQRGTSLTIQCQVDSQVTMMFWYRQQPGQSLTLIATANQGSEATYESGFVIDKFPISRPNLTFSTLTVSNMSPEDSSIYLCSVSGTGLEKLFFGSGTQLSVL.

The chain links TRBV18 to TRBJ2-7; D is uncertain. The V gene's germline CDR1 is KGHSH and CDR2 LQKENI. This CDR3 is 13 amino acids long. V lost 3 bases to trimming and J lost 2 bases, with 8 bases between them. CDR3 amino acids: CASSPSGTYEQYF. The CDR3 coding sequence is TGTGCCAGCTCACCGAGTGGGACCTACGAGCAGTACTTC.

The table lists this clone with a few counts. This rearrangement joins TRBV7-3 to TRBJ2-3, with TRBD2 identical over 11 bases. CDR3 length equals 17 residues. Losses at the gene ends were 0 bases for V and 2 bases for J; bases not matched to a gene: 4. Germline V gene data show CDR1 as SGHTA and CDR2 as FQGTGA. Here the CDR3 DNA reads TGTGCCAGCAGCTTAACCCCGGGACTAGCGGCCACAGATACGCAGTATTTT. This encodes CASSLTPGLAATDTQYF.

The table lists this clone with a count of one. V usage is TRBV19 and J usage is TRBJ2-3; no clear D gene. The germline V gene has CDR1 LNHDA and CDR2 SQIVND (reference sequence). The germline V and J ends were trimmed by 3 bases and 6 bases, with 10 bases remaining between them. The CDR3 runs 13 residues. DNA of the CDR3: TGTGCCAGTAGTATTAATGCCGGGGATACGCAGTATTTT. It translates to CASSINAGDTQYF.

This chain links TRBV5-8 with TRBJ2-5, with D possibly being TRBD2 (7 bases). Germline assignment: CDR1 SGHTS and CDR2 YDEGEE. This CDR3 spans 14 amino acids. V was clipped by 4 bases and J by 5 bases, with 15 bases between them. The CDR3 reads CASSLAGARETQYF. CDR3 sequence (DNA): TGTGCCAGCAGCCTCGCGGGGGCGCGGGAGACCCAGTACTTC. Complete variable domain (other parts from reference TRBV5-8 and TRBJ2-5): EAGVTQSPTHLIKTRGQQATLRCSPISGHTSVYWYQQALGLGLQFLLWYDEGEERNRGNFPPRFSGRQFPNYSSELNVNALELEDSALYLCASSLAGARETQYFGPGTRLLVL.

The chain combines TRBV9 with TRBJ2-7; 12 bases agree with TRBD2. This CDR3 is built from 18 residues. V lost 0 bases to trimming and J lost 2 bases; unmatched junction nucleotides: 9. CDR1 and CDR2 (germline): SGDLS, YYNGEE. The CDR3 DNA reads as TGTGCCAGCAGCGTAGCCCCCGGGACTAGCGGGTTTACCTACGAGCAGTACTTC. It encodes CASSVAPGTSGFTYEQYF. Full variable domain (outside the CDR3, taken from reference TRBV9 and TRBJ2-7): DSGVTQTPKHLITATGQRVTLRCSPRSGDLSVYWYQQSLDQGLQFLIQYYNGEERAKGNILERFSAQQFPDLHSELNLSSLELGDSALYFCASSVAPGTSGFTYEQYFGPGTRLTVT.

The DNA for the CDR3 is TGTGCCAGCATCCAGAAGACGGGGACGAACACTGAAGCTTTCTTT. The encoded protein is CASIQKTGTNTEAFF. The gene calls are TRBV6-6 and TRBJ1-1, with a weak D call TRBD1 (5 bases). The germline V gene has CDR1 MNHNY and CDR2 SVGAGI (reference sequence). CDR3 size: 15 residues. Trimming stripped 7 bases from V and 1 base from J, with 16 bases between.

Points on this clone: In the same sample, other DNA sequences code for this CDR3. CDR3 sequence (DNA): TGCAGCGTTGGGACAGGGTACGAGCAGTACTTC. It translates to CSVGTGYEQYF. This rearrangement joins TRBV29-1 to TRBJ2-7, with 8 bases fitting TRBD1. The V gene end was trimmed by 4 bases and the J gene end by 4 bases; junction bases not matched to a gene: 0. The CDR3 totals 11 residues. Germline V gene data show CDR1 as SQVTM and CDR2 as ANQGSEA.

The rearrangement links TRBV7-3 to TRBJ2-2; D is undetermined. Trimming removed 5 bases from V and 5 bases from J, with 9 bases in between. The CDR3 is made up of 13 amino acids. Germline V gene data show CDR1 as SGHTA and CDR2 as FQGTGA. CDR3 DNA: TGTGCCAGCAGCCCCCCCGGGACCGGGGAGCTGTTTTTT. As protein: CASSPPGTGELFF.

The CDR3 bases are TGTGCCAGCGCGGGCCCCGGGACAGATACGCAGTATTTT. Protein sequence: CASAGPGTDTQYF. The chain has TRBV6-5 and TRBJ2-3, with a tentative D call TRBD2 (5 bases). The CDR3 totals 13 residues. Germline lookup yields CDR1 MNHEY and CDR2 SVGAGI. With 8 bases removed from V and 3 bases from J, the gap between germline ends came to 12 bases.

This clone is labeled as medium-sized. This chain uses TRBV27 with TRBJ1-5; unclear D gene. The germline CDR1 and CDR2 sequences are MNHEY and SMNVEV (reference sequence). V lost 0 bases and J lost 6, with 6 bases in between. This CDR3 has 13 amino acids. DNA for the CDR3: TGTGCCAGCAGTTTATCGGAGGGTCAGCCCCAGCATTTT. It is translated as CASSLSEGQPQHF.

The genes are TRBV5-8 and TRBJ2-7; 8 positions agree with TRBD1. J lost 5 bases, V lost 4 bases, and 11 bases had no gene match. The CDR3 is 15 amino acids. CDR1 is SGHTS and CDR2 is YDEGEE in the germline V gene. For the CDR3, the DNA is TGTGCCAGCAGCCCTTTCGGACAGGGCCCAGACGAGCAGTACTTC. Encoded protein: CASSPFGQGPDEQYF.

On this clone itself: An end of the junction differs from the germline gene, which may be a read error. This chain's CDR3 is CASSRTTGRNEKLFF. The CDR3 region has the DNA TGTGCTAGCAGCCGCACGACAGGGAGGAACGAAAAACTGTTTTTT. The V call is TRBV7-7, the J call TRBJ1-4; 7 bases are a match to TRBD1. Germline CDR1 is SSHAT and CDR2 is FNYEAQ (reference sequence). This CDR3 has 15 residues.

CDR3 coding DNA: TGTGCCTGGAGTGACCATGAAGCTTTCTTT. This translates into CAWSDHEAFF. The chain carries TRBV30 and TRBJ1-1; D gene unclear. The germline gives CDR1 GTSNPN, CDR2 SVGIG (reference sequence). V lost 1 base and J lost 7, with 4 bases in between. The CDR3 is 10 amino acids.

V usage is TRBV18 and J usage is TRBJ2-5; 7 bases are shared with TRBD2. Per the germline V gene, CDR1 is KGHSH and CDR2 is LQKENI. Unmatched junction bases numbered 8, after V lost 6 bases and J lost 1 base. This CDR3 region has 15 residues. The CDR3, as DNA: TGTGCCAGCTCCCCCTCCAGCGGGGTCCAAGAGACCCAGTACTTC. It codes for CASSPSSGVQETQYF.